This entry lists 9 T cell receptor beta chains sequenced from one sample in a study of cytomegalovirus exposure and HLA in healthy donors. The PCR had 60 Vbeta and 13 Jbeta primers. Sequencing used immunoSEQ multiplex PCR; TCRdb keeps in-frame clones, though not all of them. The repertoire consists of some 100,000 clones, with nearly 70% occurring once and the leading ten covering about 5%. The material sequenced was PBMCs. The receptors here all came from a woman aged 70-85 years in good health and CMV-seropositive.

The chain links TRBV7-2 to TRBJ1-4, with 9 bases identical to TRBD1. From germline, CDR1 is SGHTA and CDR2 FQGNSA. V dropped 2 bases and J dropped 8; count of bases not matched to a gene: 6. CDR3 size: 15 residues. This CDR3 reads CASSLRGQGVEKLFF. In nucleotides, the CDR3 is TGTGCCAGCAGCTTACGGGGACAGGGCGTGGAAAAACTGTTTTTT.

In nucleotides, the CDR3 is TGTGCCAGCAGTGATAGGACAGGGGGCTTGGATCAGCCCCAGCATTTT. The encoded protein is CASSDRTGGLDQPQHF. The rearrangement links TRBV2 to TRBJ1-5; 11 bases agree with TRBD1. The germline CDR1 and CDR2 sequences are SNHLY and FYNNEI. The CDR3 spans 16 residues. V shed 3 bases and J 5 bases; nucleotides not matched to a gene: 6.

The chain uses TRBV10-3 and TRBJ1-1, with D maybe TRBD1 (5 bases). CDR1 ENHRY and CDR2 SYGVKD come from the germline V gene. CDR3 length: 18 residues. Trimming pared 6 bases from V and 5 bases from J, leaving 28 bases between. CDR3 region: CAISMREGGTVSNTEAFF. Written as DNA, the CDR3 is TGTGCCATCAGCATGAGGGAGGGCGGGACGGTGAGTAATACTGAAGCTTTCTTT.

The chain combines TRBV4-2 with TRBJ1-5, with TRBD1 matching 7 bases. The CDR3 totals 16 residues. With 1 base clipped from V and 4 bases from J, the junction kept 7 bases outside the gene matches. Looked up from germline, CDR1 is LGHNA and CDR2 is YNFKEQ. This CDR3 is CASSQGGGQENQPQHF. CDR3 DNA: TGTGCCAGCAGCCAAGGGGGCGGACAGGAGAATCAGCCCCAGCATTTT.

The chain has TRBV15 and TRBJ1-1; 7 positions agree with TRBD1. With 5 bases clipped from V and 5 bases from J, the junction kept 11 bases outside the gene matches. Germline V gene sequence: CDR1 LNHNV, CDR2 YYDKDF (reference sequence). This CDR3 has 15 amino acids. For the CDR3, the DNA is TGTGCCACCAGCGGCGACCTACAGGGGTGGACTGAAGCTTTCTTT. Its protein is CATSGDLQGWTEAFF. Together with reference TRBV15 and TRBJ1-1, the CDR3 gives the full variable domain: DAMVIQNPRYQVTQFGKPVTLSCSQTLNHNVMYWYQQKSSQAPKLLFHYYDKDFNNEADTPDNFQSRRPNTSFCFLDIRSPGLGDTAMYLCATSGDLQGWTEAFFGQGTRLTVV.

Only a few counts were recorded for this clone. The V and J genes are TRBV6-1 and TRBJ2-2; a weak D match, TRBD1 (6 bases). Between the trimmed V and J ends, which lost 4 bases and 1 base, there was a span of 13 bases. Germline V CDR1 and CDR2: MNHNS, SASEGT. This CDR3 is built from 16 residues. The CDR3 reads CASSGDRRVNTGELFF. DNA for the CDR3: TGTGCCAGCAGTGGCGACAGGCGGGTGAACACCGGGGAGCTGTTTTTT.

Here the CDR3 DNA reads TGTGCCAGCAGCCAAGTCCTATGGGAGACCCAGTACTTC. It specifies CASSQVLWETQYF. This chain connects TRBV28 to TRBJ2-5; D gene unclear. The CDR3 runs to 13 residues. The V gene lost 6 bases and the J gene lost 5 bases, with 13 bases spanning the gap. CDR1 and CDR2 (germline): MDHEN, SYDVKM. Full variable domain (outside the CDR3, taken from reference TRBV28 and TRBJ2-5): DVKVTQSSRYLVKRTGEKVFLECVQDMDHENMFWYRQDPGLGLRLIYFSYDVKMKEKGDIPEGYSVSREKKERFSLILESASTNQTSMYLCASSQVLWETQYFGPGTRLLVL.

This chain connects TRBV4-1 to TRBJ1-5; 9 bases align to TRBD1. Germline V CDR1 and CDR2: MGHRA, YSYEKL. This CDR3 contains 19 residues. V lost 0 bases to trimming and J lost 0 bases; unmatched junction nucleotides: 9. The CDR3 nucleotides read TGCGCCAGCAGCCAAGATTCCGGACAGGGGTACTCTAGCAATCAGCCCCAGCATTTT. This codes for CASSQDSGQGYSSNQPQHF.

This sequence joins TRBV27 and TRBJ1-5, with TRBD1 identical over 7 bases. The germline V gene has CDR1 MNHEY and CDR2 SMNVEV (reference sequence). The V gene end was trimmed by 4 bases and the J gene end by 6 bases; junction bases not matched to a gene: 12. This CDR3 region has 16 residues. CDR3 nucleotides: TGTGCCAGCAGTTCGGGACAGCCCGCAAGTAGTCAGCCCCAGCATTTT. It codes for CASSSGQPASSQPQHF.